Listed below are T cell receptor beta chains from one sample, sequenced in a study of beta chain features in type 1 diabetes. Assay: immunoSEQ multiplex PCR; the TCRdb copy retains only in-frame clones and omits some. The repertoire includes approximately 470,000 clones, 30% of them detected once, and more than 0.055% sits in the top ten. The specimen sequenced was naive CD4+ T cells from blood. The receptors shown here come from a man younger than 35 in good health. Both conserved end residues are part of each CDR3. D genes are given only for firm matches. Expanded clones are given a class, and other clones once, few, many or no size at all.

>NA|TRBV6-6|TRBD2|TRBJ2-1
TGTGCCAGCAGTTTGACTAGCGGGAGTTATGGTGAGCAGTTCTTC
CASSLTSGSYGEQFF
>few|TRBV7-9|TRBD2|TRBJ2-3
TGTGCCAGAGGTCAGGCTAGCGGCTTAACAGATACGCAGTATTTT
CARGQASGLTDTQYF
>few|TRBV2|NA|TRBJ2-1
TGTGCCAGCAGTGGCCCCACGGGCAATGAGCAGTTCTTC
CASSGPTGNEQFF
>few|TRBV7-3|NA|TRBJ2-2
TGTGCCAGCAGCTTACAGGGGAACACCGGGGAGCTGTTTTTT
CASSLQGNTGELFF
>NA|TRBV5-1|NA|TRBJ2-5
TGCGCCAGCAGCTTGGACAGCAGCCAAGAGACCCAGTACTTC
CASSLDSSQETQYF
>NA|TRBV7-9|NA|TRBJ2-7
TGTGCCAGCAGCCCGAGCGGGCCCAGCTCCTACGAGCAGTACTTC
CASSPSGPSSYEQYF
>few|TRBV19|TRBD2|TRBJ2-7
TGTGCCAGTAGCCGGACTAGCGGTTCCTACGAGCAGTACTTC
CASSRTSGSYEQYF
>NA|TRBV14|NA|TRBJ2-7
TGTGCCAGCAGCCAAGAATGGGGGAACGAGCAGTACTTC
CASSQEWGNEQYF
>NA|TRBV9|TRBD1|TRBJ2-1
TGTGCCAGCAGCCTACAGGGGGGAGTCTACAATGAGCAGTTCTTC
CASSLQGGVYNEQFF
>few|TRBV7-9|NA|TRBJ2-7
TGTGCCAGCAGCGCCCGGGACGCTTCCTACGAGCAGTACTTC
CASSARDASYEQYF
>NA|TRBV5-1|TRBD2|TRBJ2-3
TGCGCCAGCAGCCAGCCCGGGACTAGCGTCACAGATACGCAGTATTTT
CASSQPGTSVTDTQYF
>NA|TRBV28|TRBD2|TRBJ2-3
TGTGCCAGCAGTCCTCGGACTAGCCAATGGGATACGCAGTATTTT
CASSPRTSQWDTQYF
>NA|TRBV7-9|TRBD2|TRBJ2-1
TGTGCCAGCAGCTTAGGTGGGACTAGATTGAGGGAGCAGTTCTTC
CASSLGGTRLREQFF
>few|TRBV10-3|NA|TRBJ2-2
TGTGCCATCAGTGTATTTGAGGGCGGTACCGGGGAGCTGTTTTTT
CAISVFEGGTGELFF
>NA|TRBV6-1|NA|TRBJ2-2
TGTGCCAGCAGTGAAGCCAATGACGGGGAGCTGTTTTTT
CASSEANDGELFF
>few|TRBV29-1|NA|TRBJ2-3
TGCAGCGTTCGAACGGGGTCAGGAGCTAGCACAGATACGCAGTATTTT
CSVRTGSGASTDTQYF
>NA|TRBV30|NA|TRBJ2-7
TGTGCCTGGAGAGTCCACTCCTACGAGCAGTACTTC
CAWRVHSYEQYF
>NA|TRBV5-6|NA|TRBJ1-5
TGTGCCAGCAGCTTGAGTGGCACGGGCAATCAGCCCCAGCATTTT
CASSLSGTGNQPQHF
>few|TRBV5-1|NA|TRBJ2-1
TGCGCCAGCAGCGGCGGGATTCATAACTACAATGAGCAGTTCTTC
CASSGGIHNYNEQFF
>few|TRBV7-7|NA|TRBJ2-5
TGTGCTAGCAGCTTGTCGGAGACCCAGTACTTC
CASSLSETQYF
>NA|TRBV9|TRBD2|TRBJ2-1
TGTGCCAGCAGCGACTCACCCCATACTAGCGCTCAGGAGCAGTTCTTC
CASSDSPHTSAQEQFF
>few|TRBV25-1|TRBD1|TRBJ2-5
TGTGCCAGCAGTGAACCACAGGGGGCGGTGGAGACCCAGTACTTC
CASSEPQGAVETQYF
>few|TRBV18|NA|TRBJ2-1
TGTGCCAGCTCACCTCAGGGGAATGAGCAGTTCTTC
CASSPQGNEQFF
>few|TRBV9|TRBD1|TRBJ2-3
TGTGCCAGCAGCGGGCCGCCGGGACAGGGGACAGATACGCAGTATTTT
CASSGPPGQGTDTQYF
>NA|TRBV29-1|NA|TRBJ2-7
TGCAGCGTCATATCCAGTGAGAAGGGCGACGAGCAGTACTTC
CSVISSEKGDEQYF
>few|TRBV29-1|TRBD2|TRBJ2-1
TGCAGCGTTGAGAGCGGGAGGAGGGAAGGGAATGAGCAGTTCTTC
CSVESGRREGNEQFF
>NA|TRBV7-8|NA|TRBJ2-1
TGTGCCAGCAGCCCTGTAGGGCCGTCCTACAATGAGCAGTTCTTC
CASSPVGPSYNEQFF